The sequence of this T cell receptor (beta chain) was determined in a study of blood T cell repertoires in COVID-19. Study-level information: Samples came from the United States, Italy and Spain, spanning acute and convalescent COVID-19. PBMCs, B-cell-depleted T cells, or T cells were the source of the cDNA or gDNA that made up the material.

Here immunoSEQ multiplex PCR was the method, and the copy in TCRdb shows in-frame clones only, minus some. The sample lists about 64,000 clones; about 81% were seen once. The sequencing sample was made of peripheral blood. The receptor was isolated from a human donor in a cohort sampled during active COVID-19.

The CDR3 nucleotides read TGCGCCAGCTCTGATCCTACTAGTCGGGAGACCCAGTACTTC. This codes for CASSDPTSRETQYF. The chain carries TRBV10-1 and TRBJ2-5; maybe TRBD2 (5 bases). This CDR3 region has 14 residues. Trimming took off 8 bases at V and 5 bases at J, with 18 bases between the two ends. Germline V gene sequence: CDR1 WNHNN, CDR2 SYGVQD (reference sequence).